The clone carrying this T cell receptor (beta chain) was found once. Its antigen is still unknown. TCRdb re-analysed the reads in MiXCR, keeping a single row per CDR3 protein. This table holds roughly 200,000 distinct CDR3 sequences, around 35% found once. The record originates from a study of T cell repertoires in cytomegalovirus infection. Study at large: CMV epitopes that were recently identified and HLA-C-restricted were used alongside well-studied HLA-B-restricted ones. Both CMV infection and a matching HLA type were indicated by public TCR beta signatures.

The germline CDR1 and CDR2 sequences are LNHDA and SQIVND (reference sequence). This CDR3 has 11 residues. V was pared by 4 bases and J by 7 bases, with 4 bases between. The input for sequencing was CD8+ T cells from cultured PBMCs, taken from culture after CMV antigen stimulation. The V and J genes are TRBV19 and TRBJ2-2; D not certain. The sequence was obtained from a human donor in good health (CMV status not recorded). Some clones in this sample may be carry-over from other donors' samples. Written as DNA, the CDR3 is TGTGCCAGTAGTACCCTCGGGGAGCTGTTTTTT. The encoded protein is CASSTLGELFF.